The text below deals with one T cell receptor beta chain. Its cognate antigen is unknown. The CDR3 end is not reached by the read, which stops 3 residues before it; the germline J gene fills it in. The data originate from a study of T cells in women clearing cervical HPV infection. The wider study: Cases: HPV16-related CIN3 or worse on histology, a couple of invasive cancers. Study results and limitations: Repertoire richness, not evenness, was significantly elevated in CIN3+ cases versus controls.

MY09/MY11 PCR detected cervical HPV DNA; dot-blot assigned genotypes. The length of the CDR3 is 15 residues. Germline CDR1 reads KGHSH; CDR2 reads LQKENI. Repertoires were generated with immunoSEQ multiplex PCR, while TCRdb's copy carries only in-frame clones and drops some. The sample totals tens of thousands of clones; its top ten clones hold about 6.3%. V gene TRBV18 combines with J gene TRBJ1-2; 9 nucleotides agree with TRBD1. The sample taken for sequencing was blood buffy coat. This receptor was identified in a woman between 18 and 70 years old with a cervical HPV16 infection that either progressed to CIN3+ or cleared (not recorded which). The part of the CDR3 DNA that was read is TGTGCCAGCTCACCAAGGACAGGGGCGGACTACGAC. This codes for CASSPRTGADYD. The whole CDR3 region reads CASSPRTGADYDYTF.